These 5 T cell receptor beta chains were sequenced from one sample in a study of blood T cell repertoires in COVID-19. Only in-frame clones appear in the TCRdb table, and some are missing; sequencing was by immunoSEQ multiplex PCR. The data contain 440,000 or so clones, approximately 89% of them singletons. Sequencing was done on a sample of peripheral blood. The receptor set was obtained from a middle-aged woman with COVID-19, enrolled during active disease.

A single count supports this clone. V usage is TRBV15 and J usage is TRBJ2-7, with D uncertain. V shed 5 bases and J shed 1 base, with 12 bases lying between them. The CDR3 has 14 residues. Germline values: CDR1 LNHNV, CDR2 YYDKDF (reference sequence). CDR3 nucleotides: TGTGCCACCAGCGATCTTATGACATCCTACGAGCAGTACTTC. It specifies CATSDLMTSYEQYF.

The genes are TRBV6-4 and TRBJ2-7; 8 bases line up with TRBD2. Losses at the gene ends were 4 bases for V and 6 bases for J; bases not matched to a gene: 5. CDR3 length equals 13 residues. Germline V gene lookup returns CDR1 MRHNA and CDR2 SNTAGT. The CDR3 DNA reads TGTGCCAGCAGTGCGGCTAGCGGGCTCGAGCAGTACTTC. This sequence encodes CASSAASGLEQYF.

The J gene is TRBJ1-4, the V gene TRBV2; the match to TRBD1 covers 11 bases. The germline V gene has CDR1 SNHLY and CDR2 FYNNEI. With 6 bases clipped from V and 4 bases from J, the junction kept 7 bases outside the gene matches. This CDR3 spans 16 amino acids. CDR3 sequence reads: CASRDRGRGNNEKLFF. The CDR3 bases are TGTGCCAGCAGGGACAGGGGGCGCGGGAATAATGAAAAACTGTTTTTT.

The gene calls are TRBV6-2 or TRBV6-3 and TRBJ2-7, with 8 bases that match TRBD1. The length of the CDR3 is 16 residues. J gave up 2 bases and V 6 bases, and 12 bases lay outside the gene matches. Germline V gives CDR1 MNHEY, CDR2 SVGEGT. The CDR3 sequence is CASSHPTGGSPYEQYF. As DNA, the CDR3 is TGTGCCAGCAGCCACCCTACAGGGGGTTCCCCCTACGAGCAGTACTTC.

This chain uses TRBV9 with TRBJ2-3; 8 nucleotides agree with TRBD2. Trimming at V came to 0 bases and at J to 1 base, leaving 7 bases not matched to a gene. From germline, CDR1 is SGDLS and CDR2 YYNGEE. This CDR3 contains 17 residues. In DNA form, the CDR3 reads TGTGCCAGCAGCGTAGCAGCGGGGGACCCTCGCACAGATACGCAGTATTTT. Translated, it gives CASSVAAGDPRTDTQYF.